These 11 T cell receptor beta chains were all obtained from the same sample, sequenced in a study of shared clonotypes between healthy human individuals. Clones were read by immunoSEQ multiplex PCR, and TCRdb kept only the in-frame ones, dropping some. In the table there are nearly 1,000,000 clones, about three quarters of which are singletons. The sample taken for sequencing was memory CD4+ T cells sorted from blood. Subset noted: CD45RA-negative fraction. The origin of the receptors is a man younger than 35 in good health.

This clone was counted a few times. The CDR3 DNA sequence: TGTGCCAGCACCCCCCGGGAGGACTACGAGCAGTACTTC. Translated, it gives CASTPREDYEQYF. This rearrangement joins TRBV11-3 to TRBJ2-7; TRBD2 aligns across 7 bases. CDR1 and CDR2 (germline): SGHNT, YENEEA. The CDR3 runs to 13 residues. Losses at the gene ends were 7 bases for V and 3 bases for J; bases not matched to a gene: 6.

The chain combines TRBV5-1 with TRBJ2-1, with TRBD2 identical over 10 bases. This CDR3 has 15 residues. V dropped 1 base and J dropped 5; count of bases not matched to a gene: 3. CDR1 SGHRS and CDR2 YFSETQ come from the germline V gene. The CDR3 nucleotides read TGCGCCAGCAGCTTGTCTAGCGGGAGCCACAATGAGCAGTTCTTC. As protein: CASSLSSGSHNEQFF.

The rearrangement links TRBV7-8 to TRBJ1-4; D is undetermined. The CDR3 is 15 residues long. Trimming stripped 1 base from V and 11 bases from J, with 17 bases between. Per germline, CDR1 SGHVS and CDR2 FQNEAQ. The CDR3 reads CASSLVVGDLGKLFF. CDR3 coding DNA: TGTGCCAGCAGCTTAGTTGTGGGAGACCTGGGGAAACTGTTTTTT.

This chain links TRBV9 with TRBJ1-1, with 10 bases lining up with TRBD1. Per germline, CDR1 SGDLS and CDR2 YYNGEE. Trimming at V came to 4 bases and at J to 4 bases, leaving 4 bases not matched to a gene. The CDR3 runs to 14 residues. CDR3 sequence reads: CASSRQGASTEAFF. The CDR3 coding sequence is TGTGCCAGCAGCCGACAGGGGGCGAGCACTGAAGCTTTCTTT.

This clone was seen many times. V is TRBV19 and J is TRBJ1-2; 9 nucleotides agree with TRBD1. The CDR3 covers 13 residues. Germline-derived CDR1 and CDR2 are LNHDA and SQIVND (reference sequence). V lost 6 bases, J lost 8 bases, and 7 bases stayed unmatched. This CDR3 is CASSEGQGRGYTF. CDR3 DNA: TGTGCCAGTAGCGAAGGACAGGGGCGAGGCTACACCTTC.

The chain couples TRBV6-5 to TRBJ1-4; maybe TRBD1 (5 bases). Germline assignment: CDR1 MNHEY and CDR2 SVGAGI. CDR3 length: 13 residues. Trimming took off 8 bases at V and 2 bases at J, with 9 bases between the two ends. The CDR3 DNA reads as TGTGCCAGCGGGGGACCTACTAATGAAAAACTGTTTTTT. This encodes CASGGPTNEKLFF.

As regards this clone: Other DNA sequences from this sample encode an identical CDR3 as well. The chain links TRBV18 to TRBJ1-1; perhaps TRBD1 as D (5 bases). Germline CDR1 is KGHSH and CDR2 is LQKENI. The V end was cut by 6 bases, the J end by 5 bases, with 10 bases between. The length of the CDR3 is 12 residues. The CDR3, as DNA: TGTGCCAGCTCCCAGCAGGGTACTGAAGCTTTCTTT. Translated: CASSQQGTEAFF.

Here the CDR3 DNA reads TGTGCCAGCAGCCCGGGACTAGCGGGAAAGGGTGAGCAGTTCTTC. Translating gives CASSPGLAGKGEQFF. The V and J genes are TRBV7-2 and TRBJ2-1; 13 bases map to TRBD2. There are 15 residues in the CDR3. The germline gives CDR1 SGHTA, CDR2 FQGNSA. Trimming took 5 bases from V and 9 from J; bases not matched to a gene: 7.

A word on this clone: A much larger clone lies a single base off, so this may be a read error. The chain employs TRBV5-6 and TRBJ2-3; 8 positions match TRBD1. From germline, CDR1 is SGHDT and CDR2 YYEEEE. The junction had 4 bases not matched to a gene; V was cut back by 4 bases and J by 0 bases. There are 15 residues in the CDR3. CDR3 region: CASSQRQGSTDTQYF. CDR3 bases: TGTGCCAGCAGCCAGAGACAGGGGAGCACAGATACGCAGTATTTT.

The V and J genes are TRBV6-1 and TRBJ2-1; no reliable D call. This CDR3 has 15 amino acids. V lost 3 bases, J lost 0 bases, and 9 bases lay in between. The V gene's germline CDR1 is MNHNS and CDR2 SASEGT. CDR3 in amino acids: CASSERPSSYNEQFF. Here the CDR3 DNA reads TGTGCCAGCAGTGAGCGACCAAGCTCCTACAATGAGCAGTTCTTC.

This sequence joins TRBV19 and TRBJ2-7, with D possibly matching TRBD1 (5 bases). CDR3 length: 14 amino acids. The V gene lost 7 bases and the J gene lost 8 bases, with 21 bases spanning the gap. The germline V gene encodes CDR1 LNHDA and CDR2 SQIVND (reference sequence). CDR3 residues: CASTHPTEPTKQYF. Written as DNA, the CDR3 is TGTGCCAGTACCCATCCGACAGAGCCTACGAAGCAGTACTTC.